This is a list of T cell receptor beta chains from one sample in a study of T cells in Graves' hyperthyroidism and ophthalmopathy. TCRdb reprocessed the multiplex PCR reads via MiXCR and lists one record per CDR3 protein. The sample holds under 400,000 distinct CDR3 sequences, 14% seen once. Sequencing was performed on blood. The receptor set was obtained from a woman in her fifties or sixties with Graves' hyperthyroidism. CDR3s include the opening cysteine and the closing phenylalanine or tryptophan. The order of the fields is J gene, V gene, D gene, clone size, CDR3 protein, CDR3 DNA. A D gene is named only where the DNA matches it firmly. Clone size is not always given. Where it is, it says once, few, many or a class for expanded clones.

J: TRBJ2-1
V: TRBV4-2
D: TRBD2
size: -
CDR3: CASSQDRDYGGNEQFF
DNA: TGTGCCAGCAGCCAAGATCGGGACTACGGTGGCAATGAGCAGTTCTTC

J: TRBJ2-5
V: TRBV6-1
D: -
size: many
CDR3: CASSEGGTQETQYF
DNA: TGTGCCAGCAGTGAGGGGGGTACCCAAGAGACCCAGTACTTC

J: TRBJ2-1
V: TRBV6-1
D: -
size: many
CDR3: CASSYRSGLGYNEQFF
DNA: TGTGCCAGCAGTTACAGGTCCGGGCTAGGGTACAATGAGCAGTTCTTC

J: TRBJ2-1
V: TRBV12-3/TRBV12-4
D: -
size: many
CDR3: CASSLTANGSYNEQFF
DNA: TGTGCCAGCAGTCTAACGGCTAACGGGAGCTACAATGAGCAGTTCTTC

J: TRBJ1-2
V: TRBV12-3/TRBV12-4
D: TRBD1
size: many
CDR3: CASSGTAWGYTF
DNA: TGTGCCAGCAGCGGGACAGCATGGGGCTACACCTTC

J: TRBJ2-7
V: TRBV7-9
D: TRBD1
size: many
CDR3: CASSPAVGQVGYEQYF
DNA: TGTGCCAGCAGCCCAGCAGTGGGACAGGTTGGATACGAGCAGTACTTC

J: TRBJ2-2
V: TRBV9
D: TRBD1
size: few
CDR3: CASSDSRDRGDTGELFF
DNA: TGTGCCAGCAGCGACTCCCGGGACAGGGGAGACACCGGGGAGCTGTTTTTT

J: TRBJ2-2
V: TRBV20-1
D: TRBD2
size: many
CDR3: CSARGLAGDVGELFF
DNA: TGCAGTGCTAGGGGACTAGCGGGGGACGTCGGGGAGCTGTTTTTT

J: TRBJ2-2
V: TRBV2
D: -
size: -
CDR3: CASSEVQGNSGELFF
DNA: TGTGCCAGCAGTGAGGTTCAGGGTAATTCTGGGGAGCTGTTTTTT

J: TRBJ2-4
V: TRBV6-1
D: -
size: few
CDR3: CASSYLRSVAKNIQYF
DNA: TGTGCCAGCAGTTATCTACGGTCCGTAGCCAAAAACATTCAGTACTTC

J: TRBJ2-4
V: TRBV12-3/TRBV12-4
D: TRBD1
size: -
CDR3: CASSLNTGGHIQYF
DNA: TGTGCCAGCAGCCTAAATACAGGGGGCCACATTCAGTACTTC

J: TRBJ2-2
V: TRBV9
D: -
size: many
CDR3: CASNPLSGSGELFF
DNA: TGTGCCAGCAACCCTCTGTCCGGCAGCGGGGAGCTGTTTTTT

J: TRBJ2-7
V: TRBV20-1
D: TRBD2
size: many
CDR3: CSARDPTSRPYEQYF
DNA: TGCAGTGCTAGGGATCCGACTAGCCGGCCCTACGAGCAGTACTTC

J: TRBJ2-3
V: TRBV5-1
D: TRBD1
size: many
CDR3: CASSQDRGDTDTQYF
DNA: TGCGCCAGCAGCCAAGACAGGGGTGATACAGATACGCAGTATTTT

J: TRBJ2-3
V: TRBV5-6
D: -
size: many
CDR3: CASSLVGPSTDTQYF
DNA: TGTGCCAGCAGCTTGGTCGGACCTAGCACAGATACGCAGTATTTT

J: TRBJ2-3
V: TRBV12-3/TRBV12-4
D: -
size: few
CDR3: CASALAGHSTDTQYF
DNA: TGTGCCAGCGCACTGGCGGGCCATAGCACAGATACGCAGTATTTT